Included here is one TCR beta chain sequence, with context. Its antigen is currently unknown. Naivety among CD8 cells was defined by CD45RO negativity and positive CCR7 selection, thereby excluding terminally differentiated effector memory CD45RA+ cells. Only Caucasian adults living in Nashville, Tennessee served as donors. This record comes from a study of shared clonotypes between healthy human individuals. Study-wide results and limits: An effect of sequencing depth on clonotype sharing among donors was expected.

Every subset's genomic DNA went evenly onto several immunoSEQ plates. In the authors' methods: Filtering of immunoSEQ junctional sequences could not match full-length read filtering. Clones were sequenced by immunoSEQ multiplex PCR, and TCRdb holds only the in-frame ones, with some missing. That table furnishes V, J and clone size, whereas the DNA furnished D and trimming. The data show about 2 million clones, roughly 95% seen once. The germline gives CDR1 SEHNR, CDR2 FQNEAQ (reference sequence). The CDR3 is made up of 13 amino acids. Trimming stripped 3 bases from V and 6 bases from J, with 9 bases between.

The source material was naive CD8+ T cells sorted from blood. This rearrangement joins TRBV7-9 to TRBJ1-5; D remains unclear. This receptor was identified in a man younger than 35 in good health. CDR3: CASSFESTQPQHF. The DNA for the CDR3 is TGTGCCAGCAGCTTTGAATCCACTCAGCCCCAGCATTTT.